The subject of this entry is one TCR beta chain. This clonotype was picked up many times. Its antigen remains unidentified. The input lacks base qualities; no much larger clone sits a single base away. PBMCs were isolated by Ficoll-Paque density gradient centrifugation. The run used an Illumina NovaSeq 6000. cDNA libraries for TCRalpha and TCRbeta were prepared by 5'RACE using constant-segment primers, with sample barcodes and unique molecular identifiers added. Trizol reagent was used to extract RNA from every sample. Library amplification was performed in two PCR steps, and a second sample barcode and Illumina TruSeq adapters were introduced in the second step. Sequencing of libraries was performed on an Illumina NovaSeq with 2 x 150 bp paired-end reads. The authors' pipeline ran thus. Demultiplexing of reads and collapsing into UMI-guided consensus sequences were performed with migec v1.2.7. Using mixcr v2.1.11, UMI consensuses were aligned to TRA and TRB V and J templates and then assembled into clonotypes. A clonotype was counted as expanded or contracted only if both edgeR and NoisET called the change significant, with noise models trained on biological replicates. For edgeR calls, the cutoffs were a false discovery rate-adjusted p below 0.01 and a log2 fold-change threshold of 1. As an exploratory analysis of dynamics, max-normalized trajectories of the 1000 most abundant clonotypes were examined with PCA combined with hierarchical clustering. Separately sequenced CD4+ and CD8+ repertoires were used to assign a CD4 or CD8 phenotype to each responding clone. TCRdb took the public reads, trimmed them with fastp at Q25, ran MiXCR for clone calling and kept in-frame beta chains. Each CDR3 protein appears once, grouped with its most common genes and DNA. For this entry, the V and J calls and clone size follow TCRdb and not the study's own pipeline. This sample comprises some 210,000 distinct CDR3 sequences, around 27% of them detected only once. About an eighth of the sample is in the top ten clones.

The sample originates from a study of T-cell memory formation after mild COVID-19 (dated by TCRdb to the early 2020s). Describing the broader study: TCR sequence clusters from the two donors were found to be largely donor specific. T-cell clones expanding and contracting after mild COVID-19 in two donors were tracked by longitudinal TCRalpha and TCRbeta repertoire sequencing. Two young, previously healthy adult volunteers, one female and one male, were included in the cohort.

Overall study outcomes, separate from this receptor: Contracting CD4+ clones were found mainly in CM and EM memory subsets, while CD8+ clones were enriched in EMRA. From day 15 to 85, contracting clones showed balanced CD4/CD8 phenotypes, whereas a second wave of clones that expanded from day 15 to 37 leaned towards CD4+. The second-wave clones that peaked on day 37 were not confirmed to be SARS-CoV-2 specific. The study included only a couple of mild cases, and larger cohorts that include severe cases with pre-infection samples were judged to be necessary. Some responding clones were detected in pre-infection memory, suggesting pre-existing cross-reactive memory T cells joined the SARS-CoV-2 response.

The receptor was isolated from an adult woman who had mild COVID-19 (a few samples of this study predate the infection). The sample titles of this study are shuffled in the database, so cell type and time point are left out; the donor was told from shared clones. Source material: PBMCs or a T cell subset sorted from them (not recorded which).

The DNA sequence is given as TGTGCCGGAAAAAGGAGCATTCGGGACTACGAGCAGTACTTC. This translates into CAGKRSIRDYEQYF. This chain is built from TRBV2 and TRBJ2-7; 5 matching bases give a weak D call of TRBD2. Measured from the cysteine to the phenylalanine, the CDR3 is 14 residues long. This entry keeps only the CDR3 DNA: 42 bases, framed from base 1. In the germline V gene, CDR1 corresponds to SNHLY and CDR2 to FYNNEI. Cut back by 11 bases and 3 bases, the V and J ends lie 20 bases apart.